Sequencing of this TCR beta chain was carried out in a study of blood T cell repertoires in COVID-19. For the study at large: Samples representing acute and convalescent COVID-19 were sourced from the United States, Italy and Spain.

Original handling: Counts of nucleated cells, estimated from reference gene primer amplification, were obtained. Generated by immunoSEQ multiplex PCR, the TCRdb table keeps only in-frame clones and is missing some. V and J calls and clone size follow that table, whereas D and trimming were derived from the DNA. The sample contains about 200,000 clones, approximately 83% of which appear only once. This clone was counted only a few times. Trimming removed 1 base at V and 4 bases at J, with 14 bases between. This CDR3 is 16 amino acids long. Germline V gene data show CDR1 as KGHSH and CDR2 as LQKENI. The gene calls are TRBV18 and TRBJ2-1, with D possibly matching TRBD2 (5 bases). Sequencing used peripheral blood. The receptor was isolated from a man in his forties with acute or convalescent COVID-19. CDR3: CASSPRVASGYNEQFF. The CDR3 DNA follows: TGTGCCAGCTCACCACGGGTTGCGTCGGGGTACAATGAGCAGTTCTTC.